Shown below are 17 T cell receptor beta chains from a single sample sequenced in a study of cytomegalovirus exposure and HLA in healthy donors. It was with 60 Vbeta and 13 Jbeta primers that the PCR ran. This table comes from immunoSEQ multiplex PCR, and its TCRdb copy is limited to in-frame clones, with some not included. In the table there are approximately 100,000 clones, around 79% of which are singletons. Sequenced sample: PBMCs. All receptors derive from a man aged 60 to 69 in good health and CMV-seropositive.

The CDR3 reads CASSLRGEGGDSPLHF. For the CDR3, the DNA is TGCGCCAGCAGCTTGCGTGGGGAGGGGGGAGACTCACCCCTCCACTTT. The chain employs TRBV5-1 and TRBJ1-6; maybe TRBD1 (6 bases). The V end lost 1 base, the J end lost 10 bases, and 18 bases lay between the germline ends. The CDR3 contains 16 residues. CDR1 is SGHRS, CDR2 YFSETQ, per germline.

This clone was seen more than once but under ten times. The chain combines TRBV4-1 with TRBJ1-1; D gene unclear. Trimming pared 2 bases from V and 4 bases from J, leaving 14 bases between. The CDR3 covers 15 residues. Germline CDR1 is MGHRA and CDR2 is YSYEKL. The CDR3 DNA reads TGCGCCAGCAGCCAATCCCCCGCTGGAGTCACTGAAGCTTTCTTT. This sequence encodes CASSQSPAGVTEAFF.

This rearrangement joins TRBV19 to TRBJ2-2, with a possible D match to TRBD1 (5 bases). The CDR3 is 17 residues long. The germline V gene encodes CDR1 LNHDA and CDR2 SQIVND (reference sequence). V was clipped by 0 bases and J by 4 bases, with 15 bases between them. In DNA form, the CDR3 reads TGTGCCAGTAGTATAGATAGGTGGGGCCGCGGCACCGGGGAGCTGTTTTTT. Residues: CASSIDRWGRGTGELFF.

The genes are TRBV6-5 and TRBJ2-5; D uncertain. This CDR3 spans 12 amino acids. Germline V CDR1 and CDR2: MNHEY, SVGAGI. Between the trimmed V and J ends, which lost 5 bases and 5 bases, there was a span of 9 bases. The CDR3 DNA reads as TGTGCCAGCAGTCCTCTCGGGGAGACCCAGTACTTC. Translating gives CASSPLGETQYF.

The rearrangement links TRBV5-4 to TRBJ1-2, with D possibly TRBD1 on 5 matching bases. V dropped 0 bases and J dropped 0 bases, with 9 bases sitting between them. The CDR3 spans 15 residues. CDR1 SGHNT and CDR2 YYREEE come from the germline V gene (reference sequence). The CDR3 protein is CASSLGTLTNYGYTF. As DNA, the CDR3 is TGTGCCAGCAGCTTGGGGACACTGACTAACTATGGCTACACCTTC. The variable domain in full, completed from reference TRBV5-4 and TRBJ1-2, reads ETGVTQSPTHLIKTRGQQVTLRCSSQSGHNTVSWYQQALGQGPQFIFQYYREEENGRGNFPPRFSGLQFPNYSSELNVNALELDDSALYLCASSLGTLTNYGYTFGSGTRLTVV.

There are a few counts of this clone. The chain carries TRBV4-2 and TRBJ2-2, with 8 bases that match TRBD2. Germline V gene data show CDR1 as LGHNA and CDR2 as YNFKEQ. V lost 4 bases to trimming and J lost 3 bases; unmatched junction nucleotides: 1. The CDR3 sequence is 14 residues long. CDR3 bases: TGTGCCAGCAGCCCGGGACTAGACACCGGGGAGCTGTTTTTT. This sequence encodes CASSPGLDTGELFF.

This clone was seen just once. This chain uses TRBV30 with TRBJ1-3; 8 bases are shared with TRBD1. J gave up 2 bases and V 2 bases, and 5 bases lay outside the gene matches. Germline V gives CDR1 GTSNPN, CDR2 SVGIG (reference sequence). The CDR3 spans 15 residues. The CDR3: CAWSSQDRAGNTIYF. Here the CDR3 DNA reads TGTGCCTGGAGTTCCCAGGACAGGGCTGGAAACACCATATATTTT.

The sample holds one count of this clone. The genes are TRBV18 and TRBJ1-4; the D gene is possibly TRBD1 (5 bases). The germline gives CDR1 KGHSH, CDR2 LQKENI. Trimming stripped 2 bases from V and 8 bases from J, with 12 bases between. The CDR3 has 14 amino acids. The CDR3 coding sequence is TGTGCCAGCTCACCAGGGCAGGGTCGAGAAAAACTGTTTTTT. This gives the protein CASSPGQGREKLFF. The full variable domain, its missing parts supplied by reference TRBV18 and TRBJ1-4, is NAGVMQNPRHLVRRRGQEARLRCSPMKGHSHVYWYRQLPEEGLKFMVYLQKENIIDESGMPKERFSAEFPKEGPSILRIQQVVRGDSAAYFCASSPGQGREKLFFGSGTQLSVL.

This clone showed up just a few times. The V gene is TRBV5-1, the J gene TRBJ1-1, with D perhaps TRBD1 (5 bases). The ends were cut back, 0 bases at V and 1 base at J, with 7 bases in the middle. The germline CDR1 and CDR2 sequences are SGHRS and YFSETQ. CDR3 size: 14 residues. CDR3 nucleotide sequence: TGCGCCAGCAGCTTGGGCGGGGCGAACACTGAAGCTTTCTTT. It yields the protein CASSLGGANTEAFF.

The chain combines TRBV28 with TRBJ2-7; 10 bases line up with TRBD1. V was clipped by 11 bases and J by 7 bases; unmatched bases: 14. CDR3 size: 14 residues. The germline gives CDR1 MDHEN, CDR2 SYDVKM. Here the CDR3 DNA reads TGTGCCTTGACACGGGACAGGGGAACTGAAGAGCAGTACTTC. It translates to CALTRDRGTEEQYF.

The chain uses TRBV5-1 and TRBJ2-7; D call uncertain. Germline loops: CDR1 SGHRS, CDR2 YFSETQ. V shed 0 bases and J shed 2 bases, with 9 bases lying between them. This CDR3 region has 14 residues. In DNA form, the CDR3 reads TGCGCCAGCAGCTTGGGGCTTTCTGCCTACGAGCAGTACTTC. The encoded protein is CASSLGLSAYEQYF.

The CDR3, as DNA: TGCGCCAGCAGCTTGGAAGGGACAGAGGGGGCCCAGTACTTC. It codes for CASSLEGTEGAQYF. The V gene is TRBV5-1, the J gene TRBJ2-5, with 7 bases aligning to TRBD1. CDR1 is SGHRS and CDR2 is YFSETQ in the germline V gene. The CDR3 is 14 amino acids. J was trimmed by 9 bases and V by 0 bases; bases with no gene match: 8.

V gene TRBV4-1 combines with J gene TRBJ2-3; 10 bases map to TRBD2. The CDR3 extends over 16 amino acids. Germline V CDR1 and CDR2: MGHRA, YSYEKL. V shed 3 bases and J 5 bases; nucleotides not matched to a gene: 8. CDR3 protein: CASSHLQRGGIDTQYF. DNA for the CDR3: TGCGCCAGCAGCCACTTACAGCGGGGGGGCATAGATACGCAGTATTTT.

This rearrangement joins TRBV18 to TRBJ1-3; TRBD1 is a possible D gene (6 bases). The CDR3 is 13 amino acids. Germline CDR1 KGHSH, CDR2 LQKENI. V was clipped by 5 bases and J by 2 bases, with 7 bases between them. CDR3 DNA: TGTGCCAGCTCAACAGGGACTGGAAACACCATATATTTT. This sequence encodes CASSTGTGNTIYF.

The chain carries TRBV9 and TRBJ2-5, with D perhaps matching TRBD1 (6 bases). The DNA end is more similar to TRBJ2-7, so the J call may be wrong. The CDR3 sequence is 15 residues long. The V gene's germline CDR1 is SGDLS and CDR2 YYNGEE. CDR3 residues: CASSVDLGRGYEQYF. Written as DNA, the CDR3 is TGTGCCAGCAGCGTAGATTTGGGCAGGGGCTACGAGCAGTACTTC.

This clone was detected only a few times. The chain recombines TRBV4-1 with TRBJ2-7, with D perhaps TRBD2 (6 bases). Trimming cost V 1 base and J 5 bases, with 9 bases left between them. The length of the CDR3 is 13 residues. Germline CDR1 and CDR2: MGHRA and YSYEKL. CDR3 coding DNA: TGCGCCAGCAGCCAAGGGGAGGCGCACGAGCAGTACTTC. The encoded protein is CASSQGEAHEQYF.

The chain carries TRBV5-1 and TRBJ2-5; TRBD1 matches 10 bases. This CDR3 contains 17 residues. Germline V lookup: CDR1 SGHRS, CDR2 YFSETQ. The junction had 6 bases not matched to a gene; V was cut back by 0 bases and J by 1 base. The CDR3 sequence is CASSLAGQGSPQETQYF. The CDR3 DNA reads TGCGCCAGCAGCTTGGCGGGACAGGGGTCCCCCCAAGAGACCCAGTACTTC.